The 24 T cell receptor beta chains reported below all come from one sample, sequenced in a study of cytomegalovirus exposure and HLA in healthy donors. PCR was performed using 60 Vbeta and 13 Jbeta primers. Assay: immunoSEQ multiplex PCR; the TCRdb copy retains only in-frame clones and omits some. Counted here are some 130,000 clones, around four fifths occurring once; the ten biggest clones make up approximately 4.8%. The sequencing input was PBMCs. All receptors derive from a man under 40 in good health.

The chain combines TRBV7-9 with TRBJ2-1; 13 bases align to TRBD2. The CDR3 spans 17 residues. Germline-derived CDR1 and CDR2 are SEHNR and FQNEAQ (reference sequence). J lost 8 bases, V lost 1 base, and 8 bases had no gene match. The CDR3: CASSLVVGLAGAYEQFF. CDR3 nucleotides: TGTGCCAGCAGCTTAGTCGTCGGACTAGCGGGAGCCTATGAGCAGTTCTTC. The full variable domain, in which reference TRBV7-9 and TRBJ2-1 provide the parts outside the CDR3, is DTGVSQNPRHKITKRGQNVTFRCDPISEHNRLYWYRQTLGQGPEFLTYFQNEAQLEKSRLLSDRFSAERPKGSFSTLEIQRTEQGDSAMYLCASSLVVGLAGAYEQFFGPGTRLTVL.

The chain joins TRBV28 to TRBJ2-7; D possibly corresponds to TRBD2 (5 bases). Germline CDR1 reads MDHEN; CDR2 reads SYDVKM. The V end lost 5 bases, the J end lost 3 bases, and 14 bases lay between the germline ends. The CDR3 has 14 residues. The CDR3 sequence is CASSPGMKDYEQYF. The CDR3 DNA is TGTGCCAGCAGTCCCGGGATGAAAGACTACGAGCAGTACTTC. Combining the CDR3 with reference TRBV28 and TRBJ2-7 gives the whole variable domain DVKVTQSSRYLVKRTGEKVFLECVQDMDHENMFWYRQDPGLGLRLIYFSYDVKMKEKGDIPEGYSVSREKKERFSLILESASTNQTSMYLCASSPGMKDYEQYFGPGTRLTVT.

The J gene is TRBJ2-5, the V gene TRBV6-5; a possible D gene is TRBD2 (5 bases). This CDR3 has 11 amino acids. Germline V CDR1 and CDR2: MNHEY, SVGAGI. Deletions cut 7 bases from V and 5 bases from J, with 8 bases between. CDR3 bases: TGTGCCAGCACTTCGGGGGAGACCCAGTACTTC. Residues: CASTSGETQYF.

The V gene is TRBV7-3, the J gene TRBJ2-3; possible D gene TRBD2, 6 bases. V lost 8 bases to trimming and J lost 2 bases, with 14 bases between them. The CDR3 is 14 residues long. Per the germline V gene, CDR1 is SGHTA and CDR2 is FQGTGA. The CDR3 DNA sequence: TGTGCCAGCCGGCCCGGGGGAACCACAGATACGCAGTATTTT. Translation gives CASRPGGTTDTQYF. The full variable domain, completed using reference TRBV7-3 and TRBJ2-3, is GAGVSQTPSNKVTEKGKYVELRCDPISGHTALYWYRQSLGQGPEFLIYFQGTGAADDSGLPNDRFFAVRPEGSVSTLKIQRTERGDSAVYLCASRPGGTTDTQYFGPGTRLTVL.

V is TRBV4-1 and J is TRBJ2-3; D uncertain. Trimming took off 0 bases at V and 2 bases at J, with 9 bases between the two ends. The CDR3 has 15 amino acids. CDR1 MGHRA and CDR2 YSYEKL come from the germline V gene. Written as DNA, the CDR3 is TGCGCCAGCAGCCAAGAAGCCTCCCACACAGATACGCAGTATTTT. Residues: CASSQEASHTDTQYF.

This chain connects TRBV7-8 to TRBJ2-1, with TRBD2 as a possible D gene (6 bases). The V end lost 5 bases, the J end lost 7 bases, and 15 bases lay between the germline ends. Per the germline V gene, CDR1 is SGHVS and CDR2 is FQNEAQ. The CDR3 contains 14 residues. The CDR3 DNA is TGTGCCAGCAGCCCCACGGGGGAGGCTAATGAGCAGTTCTTC. It specifies CASSPTGEANEQFF.

Details on this clone: A read error may account for a junction end that differs from germline. The rearrangement joins TRBV7-9 to TRBJ2-1, with TRBD2 matching over 11 bases. Germline assignment: CDR1 SEHNR and CDR2 FQNEAQ (reference sequence). The CDR3 is 14 residues long. The CDR3 loop is CSSSPGGLADEQFF. The CDR3 DNA reads TGTTCCAGCAGCCCCGGGGGACTAGCGGATGAGCAGTTCTTC.

The chain recombines TRBV5-1 with TRBJ2-1; 14 bases align to TRBD2. The J segment lost 2 bases and the V segment lost 0 bases, leaving 1 base of the junction unmatched. The CDR3 extends over 17 amino acids. Germline CDR1 and CDR2: SGHRS and YFSETQ. The CDR3 is CASSLETSGGAYNEQFF. CDR3 in DNA: TGCGCCAGCAGCTTGGAGACTAGCGGGGGGGCCTACAATGAGCAGTTCTTC.

V usage is TRBV28 and J usage is TRBJ2-1; 8 bases match TRBD2. The ends lost 6 bases at V and 0 bases at J; junction bases unmatched: 16. CDR3 length: 19 amino acids. Germline loops: CDR1 MDHEN, CDR2 SYDVKM. CDR3 region: CASRPPGLGLYSSYNEQFF. In DNA, the CDR3 is TGTGCCAGCAGACCCCCGGGACTAGGCCTCTATAGCTCCTACAATGAGCAGTTCTTC.

This clone was observed a few times. V gene TRBV7-8 combines with J gene TRBJ2-7; 7 bases match TRBD1. The ends lost 4 bases at V and 7 bases at J; junction bases unmatched: 10. Germline CDR1 reads SGHVS; CDR2 reads FQNEAQ. This CDR3 spans 14 amino acids. This CDR3 is CASSSQGSLGEQYF. The CDR3 nucleotides read TGTGCCAGCAGCTCACAGGGGTCTCTGGGGGAGCAGTACTTC.

The CDR3 DNA follows: TGTGCCAGCAGCACCCCCTGGGACTCGAACACTGAAGCTTTCTTT. This translates into CASSTPWDSNTEAFF. The V and J genes are TRBV7-9 and TRBJ1-1, with TRBD1 as a possible D gene (5 bases). The CDR3 totals 15 residues. Germline V gene sequence: CDR1 SEHNR, CDR2 FQNEAQ (reference sequence). Trimming removed 5 bases at V and 1 base at J, with 14 bases between.

This rearrangement joins TRBV19 to TRBJ2-2; 16 positions agree with TRBD2. The J segment lost 5 bases and the V segment lost 6 bases, leaving 3 bases of the junction unmatched. CDR1 and CDR2 (germline): LNHDA, SQIVND (reference sequence). This CDR3 has 16 residues. The CDR3 DNA follows: TGTGCCAGTAGGGGACTAGCGGGAGGGGGTACCGGGGAGCTGTTTTTT. Protein sequence: CASRGLAGGGTGELFF.

The CDR3 DNA reads as TGTGCCAGCAGTGTACTAGCGGGAGACGTAGATACGCAGTATTTT. Its translation is CASSVLAGDVDTQYF. V usage is TRBV6-4 and J usage is TRBJ2-3; 11 nucleotides align to TRBD2. The CDR3 spans 15 residues. V trimming: 4 bases; J trimming: 5 bases; junction bases outside the gene matches: 5. Germline CDR1 is MRHNA and CDR2 is SNTAGT.

This clone was seen only once. The chain uses TRBV27 and TRBJ2-1; 10 nucleotides line up with TRBD2. The CDR3 is 15 residues long. Germline V gives CDR1 MNHEY, CDR2 SMNVEV (reference sequence). V lost 5 bases to trimming and J lost 8 bases; unmatched junction nucleotides: 9. The CDR3 nucleotides are TGTGCCAGCAGTCCCGCAGCGGGAGGGCCAGATGAGCAGTTCTTC. Residues: CASSPAAGGPDEQFF.

The chain employs TRBV14 and TRBJ1-2; 10 nucleotides match TRBD1. The CDR3 runs to 13 residues. The ends lost 4 bases at V and 5 bases at J; junction bases unmatched: 1. CDR1 and CDR2 from the germline V gene are SGHDN and FVKESK. This CDR3 is CASSRDRGYGYTF. Here the CDR3 DNA reads TGTGCCAGCAGCCGGGACAGGGGTTATGGCTACACCTTC. The complete variable domain, with remaining parts taken from reference TRBV14 and TRBJ1-2, reads EAGVTQFPSHSVIEKGQTVTLRCDPISGHDNLYWYRRVMGKEIKFLLHFVKESKQDESGMPNNRFLAERTGGTYSTLKVQPAELEDSGVYFCASSRDRGYGYTFGSGTRLTVV.

The J gene is TRBJ2-7, the V gene TRBV5-1; 13 bases align to TRBD2. The V gene's germline CDR1 is SGHRS and CDR2 YFSETQ. The CDR3 is 17 amino acids. Trimming removed 2 bases from V and 2 bases from J; junction bases left unmatched: 7. The CDR3 DNA is TGCGCCAGCAGCTTAATACTAGCGGGAGGGACAGCCTACGAGCAGTACTTC. Translated: CASSLILAGGTAYEQYF.

This chain connects TRBV6-4 to TRBJ2-3, with TRBD2 matching 11 bases. V was clipped by 3 bases and J by 2 bases; unmatched bases: 1. From germline, CDR1 is MRHNA and CDR2 SNTAGT. This CDR3 region has 15 residues. The CDR3: CASSETSGNTDTQYF. The CDR3 nucleotides read TGTGCCAGCAGTGAGACTAGCGGGAACACAGATACGCAGTATTTT.

The V and J genes are TRBV7-9 and TRBJ1-2; the D is unclear. Trimming pared 3 bases from V and 7 bases from J, leaving 9 bases between. The CDR3 runs to 12 residues. Germline V lookup: CDR1 SEHNR, CDR2 FQNEAQ (reference sequence). As DNA, the CDR3 is TGTGCCAGCAGCTTGACTATGGGTGGCTACACCTTC. It specifies CASSLTMGGYTF. The entire variable domain, with the rest obtained from reference TRBV7-9 and TRBJ1-2, is as follows: DTGVSQNPRHKITKRGQNVTFRCDPISEHNRLYWYRQTLGQGPEFLTYFQNEAQLEKSRLLSDRFSAERPKGSFSTLEIQRTEQGDSAMYLCASSLTMGGYTFGSGTRLTVV.

The rearrangement joins TRBV5-1 to TRBJ2-1; 7 bases fit TRBD2. Germline loops: CDR1 SGHRS, CDR2 YFSETQ. Trimming cost V 3 bases and J 8 bases; bases outside gene matches: 8. The CDR3 runs to 14 residues. The CDR3 sequence is CASSSKRAGDEQFF. The CDR3 coding sequence is TGCGCCAGCAGCTCCAAGCGGGCGGGGGATGAGCAGTTCTTC.

With respect to this clone: The junction departs from the called germline gene at one end, perhaps through a read error. The CDR3 region is CSSGGSQPQHF. The CDR3 region has the DNA TGTTCCAGCGGGGGGTCTCAGCCCCAGCATTTT. V gene TRBV7-9 combines with J gene TRBJ1-5, with D possibly being TRBD1 (5 bases). Germline V gene sequence: CDR1 SEHNR, CDR2 FQNEAQ (reference sequence). The length of the CDR3 is 11 residues.

The table lists this clone with a few counts. The genes are TRBV19 and TRBJ1-4; D is perhaps TRBD1 (6 bases). Trimming stripped 9 bases from V and 5 bases from J, with 13 bases between. This CDR3 contains 13 residues. Per germline, CDR1 LNHDA and CDR2 SQIVND (reference sequence). In DNA, the CDR3 is TGTGCCAGCCGGACAGCCCAAAATGAAAAACTGTTTTTT. It yields the protein CASRTAQNEKLFF.

This clone was observed a single time. The rearrangement joins TRBV7-2 to TRBJ1-1, with unresolved D. The CDR3 length is 15 residues. Germline CDR1 reads SGHTA; CDR2 reads FQGNSA. With 5 bases removed from V and 0 bases from J, the gap between germline ends came to 13 bases. The CDR3 here is CASSPGTGMNTEAFF. For the CDR3, the DNA is TGTGCCAGCAGCCCCGGAACGGGAATGAACACTGAAGCTTTCTTT.

DNA for the CDR3: TGTGCCAGCAGCGCCCCGGGACTAGCGGGAGGGGGTGAGCAGTTCTTC. Protein: CASSAPGLAGGGEQFF. This chain connects TRBV9 to TRBJ2-1, with TRBD2 matching 16 bases. The CDR3 length is 16 residues. V dropped 3 bases and J dropped 9; count of bases not matched to a gene: 6. Germline values: CDR1 SGDLS, CDR2 YYNGEE.

V is TRBV29-1 and J is TRBJ1-5; 7 positions agree with TRBD1. Germline V CDR1 and CDR2: SQVTM, ANQGSEA. The V segment lost 4 bases and the J segment 6 bases; nucleotides outside the gene matches: 12. This CDR3 is 15 amino acids long. The CDR3 bases are TGCAGCGTTGTAGAGGGGGCGCGAATCGGTCAGCCCCAGCATTTT. Amino acid sequence: CSVVEGARIGQPQHF.